The sequence of this T cell receptor (beta chain) was determined in a study of siplizumab effects on memory and regulatory T cells. The study's findings and limits: Proof of suppressive function in proliferating Tregs from siplizumab cultures was not established.

Comment on this clone: Antigen: not known.

Germline V gene lookup returns CDR1 MGHDK and CDR2 SYGVNS. This CDR3 is 14 amino acids long. Trimming took off 4 bases at V and 1 base at J, with 11 bases between the two ends. Sequencing used immunoSEQ multiplex PCR; TCRdb keeps in-frame clones, though not all of them. The table lists approximately 100,000 clones, less than 95% of them singletons, with under 0.7% in the top ten. The sequenced material came from Tregs sorted from blood. The receptor was derived from a human donor in good health. V and J are TRBV25-1 and TRBJ2-7; D may be TRBD2 (5 bases). For the CDR3, the DNA is TGTGCCAGCAGTGCTGGACTGAATTCCTACGAGCAGTACTTC. This gives the protein CASSAGLNSYEQYF.